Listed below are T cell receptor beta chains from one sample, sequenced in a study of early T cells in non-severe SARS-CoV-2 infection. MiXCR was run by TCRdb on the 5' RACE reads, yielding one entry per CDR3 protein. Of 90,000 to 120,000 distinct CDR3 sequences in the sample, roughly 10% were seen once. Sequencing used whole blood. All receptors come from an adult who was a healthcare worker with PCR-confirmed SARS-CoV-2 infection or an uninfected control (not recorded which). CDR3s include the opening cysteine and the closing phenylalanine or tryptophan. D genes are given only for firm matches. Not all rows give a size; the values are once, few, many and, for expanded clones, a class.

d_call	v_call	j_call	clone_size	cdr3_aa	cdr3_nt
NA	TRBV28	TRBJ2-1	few	CASSLSAGSSYNEQFF	TGTGCCAGCAGTTTATCTGCGGGGAGCTCCTACAATGAGCAGTTCTTC
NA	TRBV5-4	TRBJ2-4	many	CASSFTGRRGKNIQYF	TGTGCCAGCAGCTTCACAGGGAGGAGGGGCAAAAACATTCAGTACTTC
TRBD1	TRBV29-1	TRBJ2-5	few	CSVEVWTGQETQYF	TGCAGCGTTGAAGTCTGGACAGGGCAAGAGACCCAGTACTTC
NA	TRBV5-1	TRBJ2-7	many	CASSLGGVGTYEQYF	TGCGCCAGCAGCTTGGGAGGGGTCGGGACTTACGAGCAGTACTTC
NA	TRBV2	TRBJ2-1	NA	CASRYRRTEQFF	TGTGCCAGCAGGTACCGTAGGACTGAGCAGTTCTTC
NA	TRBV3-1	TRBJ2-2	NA	CASSQTGAQGELFF	TGTGCCAGCAGCCAGACAGGTGCTCAGGGGGAGCTGTTTTTT
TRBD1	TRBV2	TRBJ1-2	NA	CASSPQGAVYGYTF	TGTGCCAGCAGTCCACAGGGGGCCGTCTATGGCTACACCTTC
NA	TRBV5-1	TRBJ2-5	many	CASSPNREGETQYF	TGCGCCAGCAGCCCCAACAGGGAGGGGGAGACCCAGTACTTC
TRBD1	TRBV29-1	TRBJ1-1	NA	CSYSPGTGSTEAFF	TGCAGCTATAGTCCCGGGACAGGGAGCACTGAAGCTTTCTTT
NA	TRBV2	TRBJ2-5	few	CASTLSPPTQYF	TGTGCCAGCACCCTCTCCCCGCCGACCCAGTACTTC
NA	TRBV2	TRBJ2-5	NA	CASSEIQGGETQYF	TGTGCCAGCAGTGAAATCCAGGGTGGAGAGACCCAGTACTTC
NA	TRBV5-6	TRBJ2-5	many	CASSPRTGPWEETQYF	TGTGCCAGCAGCCCACGCACGGGGCCCTGGGAAGAGACCCAGTACTTC
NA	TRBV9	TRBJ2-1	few	CASSVASSYNEQFF	TGTGCCAGCAGCGTAGCTAGTTCCTACAATGAGCAGTTCTTC
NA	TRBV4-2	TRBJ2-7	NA	CASSQEGGFSYEQYF	TGTGCCAGCAGCCAAGAGGGGGGATTCTCCTACGAGCAGTACTTC
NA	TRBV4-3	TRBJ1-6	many	CASSQVQGKPPLHF	TGCGCCAGCAGCCAAGTCCAGGGGAAGCCACCCCTCCACTTT
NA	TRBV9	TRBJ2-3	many	CASSVGVRLDLADTQYF	TGTGCCAGCAGCGTAGGGGTGCGACTAGATTTAGCAGATACGCAGTATTTT
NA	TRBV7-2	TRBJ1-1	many	CASSLGAENTEAFF	TGTGCCAGCAGCTTGGGGGCGGAGAACACTGAAGCTTTCTTT
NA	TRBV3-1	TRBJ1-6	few	CASSQATGGRSPLHF	TGTGCCAGCAGCCAAGCCACAGGAGGACGTTCACCCCTCCACTTT
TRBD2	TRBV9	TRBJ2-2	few	CASSANGGTGELFF	TGTGCCAGCAGCGCGAACGGGGGGACCGGGGAGCTGTTTTTT
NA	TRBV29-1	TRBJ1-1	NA	CSVENWGLKVEAFF	TGCAGCGTTGAGAACTGGGGATTGAAGGTTGAAGCTTTCTTT
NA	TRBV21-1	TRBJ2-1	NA	CASSAGTRLNEQFF	TGTGCCAGCAGCGCAGGGACTAGATTGAATGAGCAGTTCTTC
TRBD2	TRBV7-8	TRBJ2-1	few	CASSSLAGRPYNEQFF	TGTGCCAGCAGCAGCCTAGCGGGCCGGCCGTACAATGAGCAGTTCTTC
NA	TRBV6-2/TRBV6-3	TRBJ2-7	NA	CASSYTHRDEQYF	TGTGCCAGCAGTTACACCCACCGGGACGAGCAGTACTTC
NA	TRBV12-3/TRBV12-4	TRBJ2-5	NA	CASSPSRRGQETQYF	TGTGCCAGCAGCCCGAGCAGGAGGGGACAAGAGACCCAGTACTTC
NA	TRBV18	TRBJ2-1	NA	CASSPKLENEQFF	TGTGCCAGCTCACCAAAACTAGAAAATGAGCAGTTCTTC
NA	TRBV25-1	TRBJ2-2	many	CASSARDTGELFF	TGTGCCAGCAGTGCAAGGGACACCGGGGAGCTGTTTTTT
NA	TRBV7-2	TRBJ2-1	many	CASSRSGYPNGYEQFF	TGTGCCAGCAGCCGCTCGGGTTATCCCAATGGGTATGAGCAGTTCTTC
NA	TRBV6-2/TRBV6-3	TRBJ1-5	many	CASRGWENQPQHF	TGTGCCAGCCGAGGATGGGAGAATCAGCCCCAGCATTTT
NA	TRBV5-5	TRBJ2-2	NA	CASSFGQNTGELFF	TGTGCCAGCAGCTTTGGACAGAACACCGGGGAGCTGTTTTTT